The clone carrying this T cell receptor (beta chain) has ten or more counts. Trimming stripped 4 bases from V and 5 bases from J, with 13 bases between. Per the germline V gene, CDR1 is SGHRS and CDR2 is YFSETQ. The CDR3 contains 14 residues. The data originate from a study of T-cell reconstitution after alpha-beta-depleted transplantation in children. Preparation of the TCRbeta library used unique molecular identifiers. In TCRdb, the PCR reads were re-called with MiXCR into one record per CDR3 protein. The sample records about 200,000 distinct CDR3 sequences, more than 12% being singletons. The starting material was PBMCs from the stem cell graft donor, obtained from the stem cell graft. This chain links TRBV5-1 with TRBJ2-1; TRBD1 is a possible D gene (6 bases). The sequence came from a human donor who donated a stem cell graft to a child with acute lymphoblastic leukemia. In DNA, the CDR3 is TGCGCCAGCAGCGCTGGGGGCCGTCACAATGAGCAGTTCTTC. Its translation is CASSAGGRHNEQFF.